The 25 T cell receptor beta chains below all came from one sample that was sequenced in a study of blood T cell repertoires in COVID-19. The protocol was immunoSEQ multiplex PCR, while the TCRdb copy is restricted to in-frame clones and leaves out a portion. The profile shows 150,000 to 190,000 clones, 76% of them singletons. The sequenced sample consisted of peripheral blood. The receptors shown here come from a woman aged 80 or over with acute or convalescent COVID-19.

The rearrangement links TRBV5-8 to TRBJ1-4; 7 bases are a match to TRBD1. This CDR3 spans 13 amino acids. Germline-derived CDR1 and CDR2 are SGHTS and YDEGEE. The V segment lost 2 bases and the J segment 8 bases; nucleotides outside the gene matches: 3. The CDR3 region has the DNA TGTGCCAGCAGCTTTAGGGACAGCGAAAAACTGTTTTTT. This translates into CASSFRDSEKLFF.

V and J are TRBV7-9 and TRBJ1-1; D gene unclear. The V end was cut by 5 bases, the J end by 0 bases, with 10 bases between. Germline CDR1 SEHNR, CDR2 FQNEAQ (reference sequence). This CDR3 contains 14 residues. In DNA form, the CDR3 reads TGTGCCAGCAGCCCATTTGACATGAACACTGAAGCTTTCTTT. Protein product: CASSPFDMNTEAFF.

Points on this clone: Other DNA sequences in this specimen translate into the identical CDR3. V is TRBV12-3 or TRBV12-4 and J is TRBJ1-1; D unclear. The CDR3 is 13 amino acids. The ends were cut back, 1 base at V and 1 base at J, with 4 bases in the middle. For the CDR3, the DNA is TGTGCCAGCAGTTTAGGACAGAACACTGAAGCTTTCTTT. Translating gives CASSLGQNTEAFF.

This clone has only one observation. The V call is TRBV2, the J call TRBJ2-4, with D perhaps TRBD2 (7 bases). This CDR3 is 16 amino acids long. CDR1 is SNHLY, CDR2 FYNNEI, per germline. V shed 3 bases and J shed 6 bases, with 18 bases lying between them. The CDR3 is CASSDSRAGAINIQYF. CDR3 DNA sequence: TGTGCCAGCAGTGACTCAAGGGCGGGGGCTATAAACATTCAGTACTTC. The entire variable domain, with the rest obtained from reference TRBV2 and TRBJ2-4, is as follows: EPEVTQTPSHQVTQMGQEVILRCVPISNHLYFYWYRQILGQKVEFLVSFYNNEISEKSEIFDDQFSVERPDGSNFTLKIRSTKLEDSAMYFCASSDSRAGAINIQYFGAGTRLSVL.

The rearrangement joins TRBV7-6 to TRBJ2-3, with TRBD1 matching 10 bases. CDR3 length equals 14 residues. The germline CDR1 and CDR2 sequences are SGHVS and FNYEAQ. The V segment lost 5 bases and the J segment 10 bases; nucleotides outside the gene matches: 9. The CDR3, as DNA: TGTGCCAGCAGCGACCCGGGACAGGGGAGTGCGCAGTATTTT. Translated: CASSDPGQGSAQYF.

This rearrangement joins TRBV10-3 to TRBJ1-1; tentatively, D is TRBD1 (6 bases). This CDR3 has 15 residues. Germline V lookup: CDR1 ENHRY, CDR2 SYGVKD. The V end was cut by 2 bases, the J end by 3 bases, with 13 bases between. The CDR3 DNA follows: TGTGCCATCAGTGAGGTGGGGGCCGGGGACACTGAAGCTTTCTTT. Protein sequence: CAISEVGAGDTEAFF.

CDR3 coding DNA: TGTGCCAGCAGTTATCTTACAGGCGGAAACACTGAAGCTTTCTTT. It specifies CASSYLTGGNTEAFF. The genes are TRBV6-6 and TRBJ1-1, with a tentative D call TRBD1 (5 bases). The V gene lost 3 bases and the J gene lost 2 bases, with 13 bases spanning the gap. Germline V CDR1 and CDR2: MNHNY, SVGAGI (reference sequence). The CDR3 is 15 residues long.

This chain connects TRBV7-6 to TRBJ2-1; TRBD1 might be the D (6 bases). Trimming pared 1 base from V and 9 bases from J, leaving 19 bases between. The CDR3 is 16 residues long. The germline CDR1 and CDR2 sequences are SGHVS and FNYEAQ. The CDR3: CASSLEGPGDGAEQFF. CDR3 bases: TGTGCCAGCAGCTTAGAAGGACCAGGGGATGGGGCTGAGCAGTTCTTC.

The CDR3 coding sequence is TGTGCCAGCAGCGGGGGGAGCTCCTACAATGAGCAGTTCTTC. This codes for CASSGGSSYNEQFF. The chain links TRBV7-9 to TRBJ2-1; D might be TRBD2 (6 bases). The length of the CDR3 is 14 residues. V lost 5 bases to trimming and J lost 0 bases, with 8 bases between them. Per the germline V gene, CDR1 is SEHNR and CDR2 is FQNEAQ (reference sequence).

This chain connects TRBV14 to TRBJ1-4, with TRBD1 identical over 7 bases. The CDR3 is 15 amino acids. V was clipped by 4 bases and J by 3 bases; unmatched bases: 5. Germline V CDR1 and CDR2: SGHDN, FVKESK. This chain's CDR3 is CASSLNRGPNEKLFF. As DNA, the CDR3 is TGTGCCAGCAGCCTCAACAGGGGCCCTAATGAAAAACTGTTTTTT.

V is TRBV4-3 and J is TRBJ1-3; D uncertain. Germline values: CDR1 LGHNA, CDR2 YSLEER. V was shortened by 2 bases and J by 4 bases, with 9 bases between the two germline ends. CDR3 length: 14 residues. CDR3 loop: CASSQRTDGNTIYF. The CDR3 bases are TGCGCCAGCAGCCAAAGGACTGACGGAAACACCATATATTTT.

The V gene is TRBV30, the J gene TRBJ1-4, with 8 bases that match TRBD1. Trimming cost V 7 bases and J 16 bases; bases outside gene matches: 17. Germline V gives CDR1 GTSNPN, CDR2 SVGIG (reference sequence). This CDR3 region has 13 residues. CDR3 protein: CAFRDRLSSVAFF. The CDR3 DNA reads as TGTGCCTTCAGGGACAGGCTCAGCTCCGTAGCGTTTTTT.

In its sample, this clone was seen a few times. V usage is TRBV19 and J usage is TRBJ1-1, with 7 positions matching TRBD1. CDR3 length: 14 amino acids. The germline CDR1 and CDR2 sequences are LNHDA and SQIVND (reference sequence). J lost 3 bases, V lost 6 bases, and 7 bases had no gene match. This CDR3 reads CASRTGTEYTEAFF. The CDR3 DNA reads TGTGCCAGTAGGACTGGGACAGAATACACTGAAGCTTTCTTT.

The chain links TRBV4-2 to TRBJ2-1, with 7 bases that match TRBD2. The germline V gene encodes CDR1 LGHNA and CDR2 YNFKEQ. This CDR3 comprises 17 residues. V shed 0 bases and J 7 bases; nucleotides not matched to a gene: 12. The CDR3 spells CASSQDPAGAFLNEQFF. CDR3 nucleotide sequence: TGTGCCAGCAGCCAAGATCCGGCGGGAGCCTTCTTGAATGAGCAGTTCTTC.

The V call is TRBV6-5, the J call TRBJ1-2; no definite D call. In germline, CDR1 is MNHEY, CDR2 SVGAGI. Trimming shortened V by 6 bases and J by 2 bases, and 10 bases separated the two germline ends. The CDR3 spans 13 residues. The CDR3 loop reads CASRYDTNYGYTF. The CDR3 nucleotides are TGTGCCAGCAGATACGACACAAACTATGGCTACACCTTC.

This clone was counted between two and nine times. The chain recombines TRBV9 with TRBJ1-3, with a possible D match to TRBD1 (6 bases). Between the trimmed V and J ends, which lost 3 bases and 4 bases, there was a span of 11 bases. CDR1 and CDR2 (germline): SGDLS, YYNGEE. CDR3 length equals 14 residues. The CDR3 nucleotides read TGTGCCAGCAGCGAGACAGGCACAGGAAACACCATATATTTT. It translates to CASSETGTGNTIYF.

The chain is built from TRBV18 and TRBJ2-4, with a tentative D call TRBD2 (5 bases). The V gene lost 2 bases and the J gene lost 8 bases, with 10 bases spanning the gap. This CDR3 contains 13 residues. The germline gives CDR1 KGHSH, CDR2 LQKENI. CDR3 in DNA: TGTGCCAGCTCACCAGAGGGTTGGGACATTCAGTACTTC. Its translation is CASSPEGWDIQYF.

This sequence joins TRBV5-1 and TRBJ2-7; D is ambiguous. Germline lookup yields CDR1 SGHRS and CDR2 YFSETQ. This CDR3 comprises 14 residues. V was trimmed by 0 bases and J by 3 bases, leaving 10 bases between them. DNA for the CDR3: TGCGCCAGCAGCTTGGATTTAAATTTCTACGAGCAGTACTTC. Translated: CASSLDLNFYEQYF.

The chain combines TRBV6-6 with TRBJ2-7, with D possibly being TRBD1 (6 bases). Germline assignment: CDR1 MNHNY and CDR2 SVGAGI (reference sequence). Trimming took off 2 bases at V and 5 bases at J, with 13 bases between the two ends. The CDR3 is 14 residues long. DNA for the CDR3: TGTGCCAGCAGTTACATCACAGGGATGCACGAGCAGTACTTC. This codes for CASSYITGMHEQYF.

J is TRBJ2-1 and V is TRBV6-6, with D possibly matching TRBD1 (6 bases). V was trimmed by 0 bases and J by 4 bases, leaving 13 bases between them. This CDR3 is built from 16 residues. CDR1 is MNHNY, CDR2 SVGAGI, per germline (reference sequence). The CDR3 loop is CASSYSYRAVYNEQFF. As DNA, the CDR3 is TGTGCCAGCAGTTACTCCTACAGGGCCGTTTACAATGAGCAGTTCTTC.

This clone was detected only a few times. The V and J genes are TRBV27 and TRBJ1-1, with TRBD1 identical over 8 bases. The V gene's germline CDR1 is MNHEY and CDR2 SMNVEV (reference sequence). The CDR3 loop spans 15 amino acids. Germline trimming cut 4 bases from V and 2 bases from J; bases unmatched to any gene: 6. The chain's CDR3 is CASSSPDRGNTEAFF. CDR3 bases: TGTGCCAGCAGTTCTCCTGACAGGGGAAACACTGAAGCTTTCTTT.

This clone was observed a single time. This chain uses TRBV18 with TRBJ2-3, with a possible D match to TRBD1 (5 bases). Germline loops: CDR1 KGHSH, CDR2 LQKENI. The germline V and J ends were trimmed by 4 bases and 0 bases, with 5 bases remaining between them. CDR3 length: 13 residues. CDR3 region: CASSQGSTDTQYF. In nucleotides, the CDR3 is TGTGCCAGCTCACAGGGGAGCACAGATACGCAGTATTTT.

The CDR3 DNA is TGTGCCAGCAGCATGAGACAGGGTAGCTATGGCTACACCTTC. Encoded protein: CASSMRQGSYGYTF. This chain links TRBV7-9 with TRBJ1-2, with TRBD1 identical over 7 bases. The CDR3 length is 14 residues. Trimming cost V 5 bases and J 4 bases; bases outside gene matches: 7. Per the germline V gene, CDR1 is SEHNR and CDR2 is FQNEAQ (reference sequence).

The chain combines TRBV7-6 with TRBJ1-6; D is perhaps TRBD1 (6 bases). The CDR3 sequence is 15 residues long. V was pared by 5 bases and J by 8 bases, with 16 bases between. Germline V gene sequence: CDR1 SGHVS, CDR2 FNYEAQ. The CDR3 sequence: CASSTRGKGDSPLHF. CDR3 nucleotides: TGTGCCAGCAGCACTAGGGGCAAGGGGGATTCACCCCTCCACTTT.

This clone has more than one count but fewer than ten. The chain recombines TRBV19 with TRBJ2-4; 7 bases fit TRBD1. This CDR3 is built from 15 residues. The J segment lost 3 bases and the V segment lost 6 bases, leaving 8 bases of the junction unmatched. The germline V gene has CDR1 LNHDA and CDR2 SQIVND (reference sequence). The CDR3 sequence: CASRSDRDSKNIQYF. The CDR3 DNA is TGTGCCAGTAGATCCGACAGGGATAGCAAAAACATTCAGTACTTC.